This passage covers 10 T cell receptor beta chains from one sample sequenced in a study of T cells in Graves' hyperthyroidism and ophthalmopathy. RNA transcripts served as the template for amplifying TCR beta CDR3 regions. Primed by the HTBI set, a first-round RT-PCR was run on the TCR CDR3. TCRdb ran MiXCR on the multiplex PCR reads and lists one entry per CDR3 protein. The sample consists of roughly 660,000 distinct CDR3 sequences, 15% to 20% of them appearing once. Input material: blood. Source of these receptors: a man between 50 and 59 years old with Graves' hyperthyroidism.

The sample holds many counts of this clonotype. This rearrangement joins TRBV11-2 to TRBJ2-5, with a possible D match to TRBD1 (6 bases). This CDR3 has 13 residues. Trimming removed 9 bases from V and 2 bases from J, with 13 bases in between. The V gene's germline CDR1 is SGHAT and CDR2 FQNNGV. CDR3 sequence (DNA): TGTGCCAGTAACCCAGGGGATCAAGAGACCCAGTACTTC. Amino acids: CASNPGDQETQYF. The whole variable domain, remainder taken from reference TRBV11-2 and TRBJ2-5, is EAGVAQSPRYKIIEKRQSVAFWCNPISGHATLYWYQQILGQGPKLLIQFQNNGVVDDSQLPKDRFSAERLKGVDSTLKIQPAKLEDSAVYLCASNPGDQETQYFGPGTRLLVL.

This clonotype appeared a few times. The rearrangement joins TRBV6-2 or TRBV6-3 to TRBJ2-5; 7 bases line up with TRBD2. V dropped 7 bases and J dropped 11; count of bases not matched to a gene: 19. Germline-derived CDR1 and CDR2 are MNHEY and SVGEGT. The CDR3 is made up of 15 amino acids. The DNA for the CDR3 is TGTGCCAGCAACCAGCGGGGCGAGGCGGGAGCTCAACAGTACTTC. This codes for CASNQRGEAGAQQYF.

The sample holds many counts of this clonotype. The chain carries TRBV12-3 or TRBV12-4 and TRBJ2-7, with D possibly TRBD2 on 5 matching bases. Trimming took 7 bases from V and 0 from J, leaving 10 bases between them. The CDR3 loop spans 13 amino acids. CDR3 sequence: CASTLGSSYEQYF. The CDR3 DNA is TGTGCCAGCACCCTTGGGAGCTCCTACGAGCAGTACTTC.

The table lists this clonotype with many counts. The genes are TRBV28 and TRBJ2-7; 11 bases fit TRBD2. The CDR3 is 16 amino acids. CDR1 MDHEN and CDR2 SYDVKM come from the germline V gene. J was trimmed by 4 bases and V by 3 bases; bases with no gene match: 8. This chain's CDR3 is CASSFPYRTSGYEQYF. The CDR3 nucleotides are TGTGCCAGCAGTTTCCCCTATAGGACTAGCGGGTACGAGCAGTACTTC.

This rearrangement joins TRBV19 to TRBJ2-2, with D uncertain. The V end lost 4 bases, the J end lost 9 bases, and 9 bases lay between the germline ends. The CDR3 contains 12 residues. CDR1 and CDR2 (germline): LNHDA, SQIVND (reference sequence). CDR3 protein: CASSRSQWELFF. CDR3 DNA sequence: TGTGCCAGTAGTAGATCCCAGTGGGAGCTGTTTTTT.

This clonotype was recorded many times. This chain links TRBV12-3 or TRBV12-4 with TRBJ1-2; no definite D call. The CDR3 extends over 14 amino acids. Trimming pared 0 bases from V and 7 bases from J, leaving 12 bases between. This chain's CDR3 is CASSLAGGRGGYTF. The CDR3 bases are TGTGCCAGCAGTTTAGCCGGCGGGCGCGGTGGCTACACCTTC.

Turning to this clonotype: A much larger clone sits a single nucleotide away, making a read error possible. The CDR3 here is CASSLEGVVSEAFF. The CDR3 DNA follows: TGCGCCAGCAGCTTAGAGGGAGTTGTCTCTGAAGCTTTCTTT. The J gene is TRBJ1-1, the V gene TRBV5-1; D uncertain. Trimming cost V 2 bases and J 6 bases, with 14 bases left between them. The CDR3 spans 14 residues. CDR1 and CDR2 from the germline V gene are SGHRS and YFSETQ.

This clonotype was observed many times. The V and J genes are TRBV20-1 and TRBJ1-1, with D possibly TRBD1 on 5 matching bases. V was clipped by 3 bases and J by 0 bases, with 11 bases between them. CDR1 is DFQATT, CDR2 SNEGSKA, per germline (reference sequence). The CDR3 consists of 14 residues. DNA of the CDR3: TGCAGTGCTAGCCTCGGGGGGGTGAACACTGAAGCTTTCTTT. Translating it yields CSASLGGVNTEAFF.

This clonotype was observed many times. V usage is TRBV20-1 and J usage is TRBJ2-1; D perhaps matches TRBD2 (7 bases). The germline V gene has CDR1 DFQATT and CDR2 SNEGSKA (reference sequence). The CDR3 is made up of 18 amino acids. The germline V and J ends were trimmed by 1 base and 0 bases, with 19 bases remaining between them. The CDR3: CSARVRLAEGGSYNEQFF. As DNA, the CDR3 is TGCAGTGCTAGAGTAAGGCTAGCGGAGGGGGGCTCCTACAATGAGCAGTTCTTC.

This clonotype was recorded many times. The V call is TRBV20-1, the J call TRBJ1-5; the D is unclear. Germline assignment: CDR1 DFQATT and CDR2 SNEGSKA (reference sequence). V was shortened by 1 base and J by 7 bases, with 11 bases between the two germline ends. The CDR3 is 13 residues long. CDR3 amino acids: CSARVQTAQPQHF. DNA for the CDR3: TGCAGTGCTAGAGTTCAAACGGCCCAGCCCCAGCATTTT.